Listed below are T cell receptor beta chains from one sample, sequenced in a study of T-cell reconstitution after alpha-beta-depleted transplantation in children. TCRdb re-analysed the PCR reads in MiXCR, keeping a single row per CDR3 protein. The data contain around 340,000 distinct CDR3 sequences, about an eighth of them singletons. Sequencing used PBMCs, obtained from the stem cell graft. The receptors were sampled from a human donor who donated a stem cell graft to a child with Fanconi anemia. Both conserved end residues are part of each CDR3. Fields, in order: V gene, J gene, D gene, clone size, CDR3 DNA, CDR3 protein. A D gene is named only where the DNA matches it firmly. Clone size is shown for a subset of rows, as once, few, many or a class of expanded clone.

>TRBV12-3/TRBV12-4|TRBJ2-7|NA|many
TGTGCCAGCAGTAAAACAGGACCAACGGTTCAGCAGTACTTC
CASSKTGPTVQQYF
>TRBV19|TRBJ1-1|NA|NA
TGTGCCAGTAGTGAACAGGGTAGTGGAACTGAAGCTTTCTTT
CASSEQGSGTEAFF
>TRBV7-9|TRBJ1-1|TRBD1|many
TGTGCCAGCAGCTTCACAGGGGGTGGCACTGAAGCTTTCTTT
CASSFTGGGTEAFF
>TRBV9|TRBJ2-1|TRBD1|NA
TGTGCCAGCAGCGTCCGAGACAGGGGCTCCTACAATGAGCAGTTCTTC
CASSVRDRGSYNEQFF
>TRBV28|TRBJ2-4|TRBD1|few
TGTGCCAGCAGGCCTACCTCGGGACAGGGGGCGCGAAACATTCAGTACTTC
CASRPTSGQGARNIQYF
>TRBV7-9|TRBJ1-5|NA|few
TGTGCCAGCAGCCCTACAGGATATCAGCCCCAGCATTTT
CASSPTGYQPQHF
>TRBV29-1|TRBJ2-3|NA|few
TGCAGCGTTGAGCCGGACGAGCTCACAGATACGCAGTATTTT
CSVEPDELTDTQYF
>TRBV6-1|TRBJ1-2|NA|few
TGTGCCAGCAGCTTCGGGCAGGTTGACGGCTACACCTTC
CASSFGQVDGYTF
>TRBV12-1|TRBJ2-5|NA|many
TGTGCCAGCAGCTTAGCCGGGCCTGATTTGGAGACCCAGTACTTC
CASSLAGPDLETQYF
>TRBV10-1|TRBJ2-2|NA|NA
TGCGCCAGCAGTGAGTTGGACAGTGGTGGGGAGCTGTTTTTT
CASSELDSGGELFF
>TRBV25-1|TRBJ2-7|NA|few
TGTGCCAGCAGGGGCAGGGTGGGGGACGCCTACGAGCAGTACTTC
CASRGRVGDAYEQYF
>TRBV30|TRBJ1-2|NA|NA
TGTGCCTGGAGTCCACCGGGGGGCAATGGCTACACCTTC
CAWSPPGGNGYTF
>TRBV7-2|TRBJ2-7|NA|NA
TGTGCCAGCAGCTTAGTCGGTAGCCCTACCTACGAGCAGTACTTC
CASSLVGSPTYEQYF
>TRBV29-1|TRBJ2-3|NA|many
TGCAGCGTTGTTAGCCTACACCAACTCACAGATACGCAGTATTTT
CSVVSLHQLTDTQYF
>TRBV5-1|TRBJ2-2|TRBD1|NA
TGCGCCAGCAGCCCCGGGACAGGGTTTCCCGGGGAGCTGTTTTTT
CASSPGTGFPGELFF
>TRBV7-2|TRBJ1-2|NA|many
TGTGCCAGCAGCTTAGAGTACCAGGGCGCTTATGGCTACACCTTC
CASSLEYQGAYGYTF
>TRBV20-1|TRBJ1-2|NA|few
TGCAGTGCTAGAGGCGGAGACTATGGCTACACCTTC
CSARGGDYGYTF
>TRBV5-1|TRBJ2-1|TRBD2|few
TGCGCCAGCAGCGCCTCCGGGACTAGCGGGGTAAATGAGCAGTTCTTC
CASSASGTSGVNEQFF
>TRBV19|TRBJ1-3|NA|few
TGTGCCAGTGGCGGACTAACTCCGAATGATTTT
CASGGLTPNDF
>TRBV7-3|TRBJ2-6|NA|few
TGTGCCAGCAGCTTAACAGGAACTGCTTCTGGGGCCAACGTCCTGACTTTC
CASSLTGTASGANVLTF
>TRBV5-5|TRBJ2-3|NA|many
TGTGCCAGCAGCTTGAGGGCCTTTGCAGATACGCAGTATTTT
CASSLRAFADTQYF
>TRBV7-9|TRBJ2-3|TRBD2|many
TGTGCCAGCAGCCTAAGCGGGGGGGCCGCCGATACGCAGTATTTT
CASSLSGGAADTQYF
>TRBV12-3/TRBV12-4|TRBJ1-2|NA|NA
TGTGCCAGCAGTTTCCGGTCCTTTAACTATGGCTACACCTTC
CASSFRSFNYGYTF
>TRBV5-1|TRBJ2-7|NA|many
TGCGCCAGCAGCTTGGAACAGTACTCCTACGAGCAGTACTTC
CASSLEQYSYEQYF
>TRBV11-2|TRBJ2-4|TRBD1|NA
TGTGCCAGCAGCTCTGACAGGGGTTTTGTCAAAAACATTCAGTACTTC
CASSSDRGFVKNIQYF
>TRBV6-2/TRBV6-3|TRBJ2-7|TRBD1|NA
TGTGCCAGCAACAGGGGGCGAATCTACGAGCAGTACTTC
CASNRGRIYEQYF
>TRBV7-9|TRBJ2-1|NA|NA
TGTGCCAGCAGCTTAGAGCGGGTCCCCCGGCCCTACAATGAGCAGTTCTTC
CASSLERVPRPYNEQFF
>TRBV7-2|TRBJ2-1|NA|few
TGTGCCAGCAGCTTATATGGGCGAGTCTCCTACAATGAGCAGTTCTTC
CASSLYGRVSYNEQFF
>TRBV7-8|TRBJ1-2|TRBD1|few
TGTGCCAGCAGCTCAGCCCCCGGGACAGATGGCTACACCTTC
CASSSAPGTDGYTF
>TRBV29-1|TRBJ2-5|NA|many
TGCAGCGCCAAAGAAGAGACCCAGTACTTC
CSAKEETQYF
>TRBV3-1|TRBJ1-1|NA|NA
TGTGCCAGCAGCCAAGATCAGGGGTACACTGAAGCTTTCTTT
CASSQDQGYTEAFF
>TRBV5-1|TRBJ2-2|NA|NA
TGCGCCAGCAGCCCGTGGTTAACGAGGACAGCGAACACCGGGGAGCTGTTTTTT
CASSPWLTRTANTGELFF
>TRBV5-6|TRBJ2-7|NA|few
TGTGCCAGCAGCCTCGGCAGCAGAGAGCAGTACTTC
CASSLGSREQYF
>TRBV12-3/TRBV12-4|TRBJ1-2|NA|many
TGTGCCAGCAGTTTAAGACTACAGACCTATGGCTACACCTTC
CASSLRLQTYGYTF
>TRBV30|TRBJ1-5|NA|few
TGTGCCTGGAGTGCAACAACACTTCAGCCCCAGCATTTT
CAWSATTLQPQHF
>TRBV9|TRBJ2-2|NA|few
TGTGCCAGCAGCGTAGCGGACAACTCGGGTGGTGTGGGGGAGCTGTTTTTT
CASSVADNSGGVGELFF
>TRBV12-5|TRBJ1-5|NA|many
TGTGCTAGTGGTTCTTTGTATCAGCCCCAGCATTTT
CASGSLYQPQHF
>TRBV3-1|TRBJ2-5|NA|NA
TGTGCCAGCAGCACTGGGTCAGAGACCCAGTACTTC
CASSTGSETQYF
>TRBV12-3/TRBV12-4|TRBJ1-1|NA|NA
TGTGCCAGCAGTAGTCTAGGTGGGTTCATGAACACTGAAGCTTTCTTT
CASSSLGGFMNTEAFF
>TRBV12-3/TRBV12-4|TRBJ2-1|NA|NA
TGTGCCAGCAGTCCCGAAGGGGTCTCCTACAATGAGCAGTTCTTC
CASSPEGVSYNEQFF
>TRBV6-8|TRBJ2-2|TRBD2|NA
TGTGCCAAGCTCGTCCCGGGGGGGAAGGACACCGGGGAGCTGTTTTTT
CAKLVPGGKDTGELFF
>TRBV6-2/TRBV6-3|TRBJ1-1|NA|NA
TGTGCCAGCAGACTTATCGACAGCTACTCCGCTGAAGCTTTCTTT
CASRLIDSYSAEAFF
>TRBV5-1|TRBJ2-2|NA|few
TGCGCCAGCAGCTCCCAGGGGGGAACCGGGGAGCTGTTTTTT
CASSSQGGTGELFF
>TRBV4-2|TRBJ2-2|TRBD1|many
TGTGCCTGTAGGGACAGCGACACCGGGGAGCTGTTTTTT
CACRDSDTGELFF
>TRBV6-2/TRBV6-3|TRBJ1-1|TRBD1|few
TGTGCCAGCAGTCGGCAGGGGGCTGGTGCTTTCTTT
CASSRQGAGAFF
>TRBV5-1|TRBJ2-5|TRBD1|NA
TGCGCCAGCAAGGACAGGGTTGGAGAAGAGACCCAGTACTTC
CASKDRVGEETQYF
>TRBV5-1|TRBJ2-5|NA|few
TGCGCCAGCAGCTTGGAGTCGGGGGAGACCCAGTACTTC
CASSLESGETQYF
>TRBV5-1|TRBJ2-1|TRBD2|NA
TGCGCCAGCAGCTCCGAGCGGGGGGGCTCCTACAATGAGCAGTTCTTC
CASSSERGGSYNEQFF
>TRBV5-1|TRBJ2-3|NA|NA
TGCGCCAGCACCATTGAGGGGATGGATACGCAGTATTTT
CASTIEGMDTQYF
>TRBV20-1|TRBJ1-5|NA|NA
TGCAGTGCTAGCAGGGTTGAGGGCAGCAATCAGCCCCAGCATTTT
CSASRVEGSNQPQHF
>TRBV28|TRBJ1-2|NA|NA
TGTGCCAGCAGTTTGGGCGCCTTGAGCTACACCTTC
CASSLGALSYTF
>TRBV2|TRBJ1-1|NA|NA
TGTGCCAGCAGGACTACAGGGAAGACTGAAGCTTTCTTT
CASRTTGKTEAFF
>TRBV29-1|TRBJ1-4|TRBD1|NA
TGCAGCGCCGGGGCCCAGGGGGGGAAACTGTTTTTT
CSAGAQGGKLFF
>TRBV6-1|TRBJ2-1|NA|NA
TGTGCCAGCAGTATCAACCGCTCCTACAATGAGCAGTTCTTC
CASSINRSYNEQFF
>TRBV2|TRBJ2-2|TRBD1|NA
TGTGCCAGCAGTGAAAACAGGGGTAACACCGGGGAGCTGTTTTTT
CASSENRGNTGELFF
>TRBV5-1|TRBJ1-6|NA|NA
TGCGCCAGCAGCTCTTCCGGGACTCTCGTCTCACCCCTCCACTTT
CASSSSGTLVSPLHF
>TRBV27|TRBJ2-1|NA|many
TGTGCCAGCAGGTCAGGACTTCACAATGAGCAGTTCTTC
CASRSGLHNEQFF
>TRBV28|TRBJ2-2|NA|NA
TGTGCCACCCTCAGCCAGAACACCGGGGAGCTGTTTTTT
CATLSQNTGELFF
>TRBV29-1|TRBJ2-2|TRBD1|few
TGCAGCGTTGGGACAGGGGGCACCGGGGAGCTGTTTTTT
CSVGTGGTGELFF
>TRBV20-1|TRBJ2-5|TRBD1|many
TGCAGTGCTAGACGGACAGGGTTGGAGACCCAGTACTTC
CSARRTGLETQYF